The 6 T cell receptor beta chains reported below all come from one sample, sequenced in a study of blood T cell repertoires in COVID-19 (TCRdb year 2020). The library was made by the immunoSEQ multiplex PCR assay. TCRdb stores this immuneACCESS table with in-frame sequences only. Part of the clones is absent; in the studies checked, under half of the shortfall reflects unresolved V genes, and no reason is known for the rest. For this sample there are some 160,000 clones; more than 70% appear just once. The top ten hold about 2.8% of the sample. The sample consisted of peripheral blood. The source is a man aged 55 to 70 with acute or convalescent COVID-19.

The chain joins TRBV9 to TRBJ1-1; no definite D call. Germline CDR1 is SGDLS and CDR2 is YYNGEE. Trimming left V 3 bases short and J 1 base short, with 13 bases between. This CDR3 is built from 15 residues. CDR3 coding DNA: TGTGCCAGCAGCGACCAACAGTTCGGGAACACTGAAGCTTTCTTT. Residues: CASSDQQFGNTEAFF.

V is TRBV18 and J is TRBJ1-1; tentative D call: TRBD1 (6 bases). CDR3 length: 14 amino acids. Germline loops: CDR1 KGHSH, CDR2 LQKENI. Trimming pared 6 bases from V and 1 base from J, leaving 12 bases between. The CDR3 loop is CASSPQGRNTEAFF. The DNA of the CDR3 is TGTGCCAGCTCCCCCCAGGGGCGGAACACTGAAGCTTTCTTT. Filled out from reference TRBV18 and TRBJ1-1, the complete variable domain reads NAGVMQNPRHLVRRRGQEARLRCSPMKGHSHVYWYRQLPEEGLKFMVYLQKENIIDESGMPKERFSAEFPKEGPSILRIQQVVRGDSAAYFCASSPQGRNTEAFFGQGTRLTVV.

This sequence joins TRBV6-5 and TRBJ1-4; perhaps TRBD1 as D (6 bases). Germline lookup yields CDR1 MNHEY and CDR2 SVGAGI. There are 14 residues in the CDR3. Trimming took off 6 bases at V and 1 base at J, with 9 bases between the two ends. The CDR3 sequence is CASRQGGTNEKLFF. As DNA, the CDR3 is TGTGCCAGCAGACAAGGGGGAACTAATGAAAAACTGTTTTTT.

The genes are TRBV5-5 and TRBJ2-7; 10 bases align to TRBD1. Trimming cost V 2 bases and J 5 bases; bases outside gene matches: 16. This CDR3 has 18 amino acids. Germline V gene data show CDR1 as SGHKS and CDR2 as YYEKEE (reference sequence). For the CDR3, the DNA is TGTGCCAGCAGCTTTATCCCCCTGTCCGGGACAGGGGTACACGAGCAGTACTTC. It codes for CASSFIPLSGTGVHEQYF.

The J gene is TRBJ2-1, the V gene TRBV10-3; D may be TRBD1 (6 bases). Germline V gene sequence: CDR1 ENHRY, CDR2 SYGVKD. CDR3 size: 13 residues. V lost 3 bases and J 4 bases, leaving 7 bases between the germline ends. Here the CDR3 DNA reads TGTGCCATCAGTGAAAGGGGGTACAATGAGCAGTTCTTC. Translating gives CAISERGYNEQFF.

This clone showed up many times. The chain has TRBV5-6 and TRBJ1-5, with TRBD1 as a possible D gene (6 bases). Trimming pared 3 bases from V and 4 bases from J, leaving 14 bases between. The CDR3 contains 15 residues. The germline gives CDR1 SGHDT, CDR2 YYEEEE. Written as DNA, the CDR3 is TGTGCCAGCAGCTCCCTGGGGGGGCTGAATCAGCCCCAGCATTTT. Protein sequence: CASSSLGGLNQPQHF.